This T cell receptor (beta chain) was sequenced for a study of T cell responses to AZD1222 COVID-19 vaccine. Study-wide results and limits: White British donors predominated, females outnumbered males, and clonal diversity was possibly underestimated.

Some clones are missing from TCRdb's copy, which holds only in-frame ones; the method was immunoSEQ multiplex PCR. In the table there are approximately 110,000 clones, 82% of which are singletons. Notes on this clone: What it binds is not known.

The material sequenced was peripheral blood, taken on day 0 of AZD1222 vaccination. This sequence originates from an adult in good health.

CDR3 in amino acids: CASSWITEAFF. Here the CDR3 DNA reads TGTGCCAGCTCCTGGATCACTGAAGCTTTCTTT. This sequence joins TRBV6-5 and TRBJ1-1; no clear D. V shed 8 bases and J shed 4 bases, with 8 bases lying between them. CDR3 size: 11 residues. Germline lookup yields CDR1 MNHEY and CDR2 SVGAGI.